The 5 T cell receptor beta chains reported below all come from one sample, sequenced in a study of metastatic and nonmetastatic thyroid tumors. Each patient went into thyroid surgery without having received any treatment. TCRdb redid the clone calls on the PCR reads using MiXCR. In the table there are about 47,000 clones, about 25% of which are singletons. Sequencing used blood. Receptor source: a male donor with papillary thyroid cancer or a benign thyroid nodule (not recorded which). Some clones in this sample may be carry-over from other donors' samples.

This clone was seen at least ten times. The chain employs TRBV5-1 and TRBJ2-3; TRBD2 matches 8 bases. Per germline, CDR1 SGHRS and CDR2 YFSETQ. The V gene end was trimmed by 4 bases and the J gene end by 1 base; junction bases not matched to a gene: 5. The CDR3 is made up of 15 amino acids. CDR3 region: CASSRAGERTDTQYF. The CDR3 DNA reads TGCGCCAGCAGCCGAGCGGGAGAACGCACAGATACGCAGTATTTT.

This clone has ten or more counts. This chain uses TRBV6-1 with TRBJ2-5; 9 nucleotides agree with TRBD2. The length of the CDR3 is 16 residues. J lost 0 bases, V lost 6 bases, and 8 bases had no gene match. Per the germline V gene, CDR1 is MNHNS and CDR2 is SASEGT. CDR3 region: CASRGGRGGDQETQYF. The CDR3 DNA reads TGTGCCAGCAGGGGGGGCCGCGGGGGGGACCAAGAGACCCAGTACTTC.

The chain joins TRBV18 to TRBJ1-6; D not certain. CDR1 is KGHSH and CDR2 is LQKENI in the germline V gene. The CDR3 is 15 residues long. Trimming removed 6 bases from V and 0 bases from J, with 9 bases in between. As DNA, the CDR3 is TGTGCCAGCTCCCGGTCAAGCTCCTATAATTCACCCCTCCACTTT. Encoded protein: CASSRSSSYNSPLHF.

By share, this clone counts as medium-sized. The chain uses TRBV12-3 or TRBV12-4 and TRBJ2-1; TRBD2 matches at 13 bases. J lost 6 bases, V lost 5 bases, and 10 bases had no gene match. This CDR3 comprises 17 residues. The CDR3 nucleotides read TGTGCCAGCAGTCGGGGGACTAGCGGGAATTGGGGCAATGAGCAGTTCTTC. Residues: CASSRGTSGNWGNEQFF.

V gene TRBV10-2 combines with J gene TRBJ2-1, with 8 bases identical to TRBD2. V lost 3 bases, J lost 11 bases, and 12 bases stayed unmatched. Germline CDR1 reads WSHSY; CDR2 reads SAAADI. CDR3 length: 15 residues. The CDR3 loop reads CASSDSSGSYNKQFF. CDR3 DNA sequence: TGCGCCAGCAGTGATTCGAGCGGGAGTTATAATAAGCAGTTCTTC.